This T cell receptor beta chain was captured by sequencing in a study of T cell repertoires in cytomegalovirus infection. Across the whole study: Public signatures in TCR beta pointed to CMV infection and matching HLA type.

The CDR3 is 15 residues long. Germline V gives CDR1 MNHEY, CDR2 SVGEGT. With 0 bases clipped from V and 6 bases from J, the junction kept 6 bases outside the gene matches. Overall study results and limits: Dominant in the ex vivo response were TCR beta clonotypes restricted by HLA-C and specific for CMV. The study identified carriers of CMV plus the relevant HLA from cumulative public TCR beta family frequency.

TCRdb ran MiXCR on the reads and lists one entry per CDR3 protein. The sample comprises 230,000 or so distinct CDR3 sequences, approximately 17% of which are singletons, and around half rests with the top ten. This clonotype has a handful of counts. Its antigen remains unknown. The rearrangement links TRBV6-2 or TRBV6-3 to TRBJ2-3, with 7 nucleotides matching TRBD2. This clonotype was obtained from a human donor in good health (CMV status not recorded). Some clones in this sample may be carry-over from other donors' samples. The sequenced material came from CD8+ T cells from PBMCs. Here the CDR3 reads CASSYSMGGGDTQYF. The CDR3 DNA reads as TGTGCCAGCAGTTACTCGATGGGCGGGGGTGATACGCAGTATTTT.